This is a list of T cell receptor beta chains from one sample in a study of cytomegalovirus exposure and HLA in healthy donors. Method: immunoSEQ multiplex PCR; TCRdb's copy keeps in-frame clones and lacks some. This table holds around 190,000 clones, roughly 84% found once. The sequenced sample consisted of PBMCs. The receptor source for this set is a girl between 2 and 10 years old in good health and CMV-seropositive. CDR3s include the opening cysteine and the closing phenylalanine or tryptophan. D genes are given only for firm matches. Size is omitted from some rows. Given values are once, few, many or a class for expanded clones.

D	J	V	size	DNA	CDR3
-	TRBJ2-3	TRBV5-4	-	TGTGCCAGCAGCCGGGACTCTGGCACAGATACGCAGTATTTT	CASSRDSGTDTQYF
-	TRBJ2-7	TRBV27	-	TGTGCCAGTAGAGATTCTAGAACCTACGAGCAGTACTTC	CASRDSRTYEQYF
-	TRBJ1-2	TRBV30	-	TGTGCCTGGAGAGACAATTACGGCTACACCTTC	CAWRDNYGYTF
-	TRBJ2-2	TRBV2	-	TGTGCCAGCACCAGCGGGCTTTACACCGGGGAGCTGTTTTTT	CASTSGLYTGELFF
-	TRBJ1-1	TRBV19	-	TGTGCCAGTAGAGACAGTTTGAACACTGAAGCTTTCTTT	CASRDSLNTEAFF
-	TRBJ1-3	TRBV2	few	TGTGCCAGCAAATTACAGGGCCCTGGAAACACCATATATTTT	CASKLQGPGNTIYF
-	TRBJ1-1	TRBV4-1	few	TGCGCCAGCAGCCTAAACACTGAAGCTTTCTTT	CASSLNTEAFF
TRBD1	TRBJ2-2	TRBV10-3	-	TGTGCCATCAAACAGGGGGGCACCGGGGAGCTGTTTTTT	CAIKQGGTGELFF
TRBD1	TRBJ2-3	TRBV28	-	TGTGCCAGCAGTTTAAAGGGAACAGGGGGAACTAGCACAGATACGCAGTATTTT	CASSLKGTGGTSTDTQYF
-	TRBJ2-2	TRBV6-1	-	TGTGCCAGCAAGCAAAGGGGTACCGGGGAGCTGTTTTTT	CASKQRGTGELFF
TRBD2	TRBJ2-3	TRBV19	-	TGTGCCAGTAGTGGCCGGGAAGCGGGAGGCGCAGATACGCAGTATTTT	CASSGREAGGADTQYF
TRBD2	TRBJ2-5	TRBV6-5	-	TGTGCCAGTACCAGCGGGGTCGGGGAGCAGTACTTC	CASTSGVGEQYF
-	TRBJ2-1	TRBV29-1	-	TGCAGCGTGGATAGAGGTCATGAGCAGTTCTTC	CSVDRGHEQFF
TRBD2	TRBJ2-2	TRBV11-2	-	TGTGCCAGCAGCTTAGCGCAGCGGGGTCTCGGGGAGCTGTTTTTT	CASSLAQRGLGELFF
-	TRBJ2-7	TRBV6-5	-	TGTGCCAGCAGTTACTCTGACGGGGAGCAGTACTTC	CASSYSDGEQYF
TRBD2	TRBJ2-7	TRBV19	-	TGTGCCAGTAGTAAAGGACTAGTCGCCTACGAGCAGTACTTC	CASSKGLVAYEQYF
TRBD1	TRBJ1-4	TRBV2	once	TGTGCCAGCAGTGAACTGACAGGGGGGGGAAAACTGTTTTTT	CASSELTGGGKLFF
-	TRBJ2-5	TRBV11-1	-	TGTGCCAGCAGCCATGGGACTCGGTACCAAGAGACCCAGTACTTC	CASSHGTRYQETQYF
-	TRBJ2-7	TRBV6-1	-	TGTGCCAGCAGATCTCAGGAGGGGTACGAGCAGTACTTC	CASRSQEGYEQYF
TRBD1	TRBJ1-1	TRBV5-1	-	TGCGCCAGCAGCCGGACAGGGGACAACACTGAAGCTTTCTTT	CASSRTGDNTEAFF
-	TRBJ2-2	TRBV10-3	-	TGTGCCATCAGTGAGTCTCAGGTTGAATCCGGGGAGCTGTTTTTT	CAISESQVESGELFF
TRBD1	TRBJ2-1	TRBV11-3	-	TGTGCCAGCAGCCCCGACAGGGGGCACGAAAATGAGCAGTTCTTC	CASSPDRGHENEQFF
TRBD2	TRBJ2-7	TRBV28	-	TGTGCCAGCAGTTTGAAACTAGCGGGAGGCTACGAGCAGTACTTC	CASSLKLAGGYEQYF
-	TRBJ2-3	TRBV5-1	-	TGCGCCAGCAGCTTGACGGACTTCACAGATACGCAGTATTTT	CASSLTDFTDTQYF
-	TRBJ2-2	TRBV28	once	TGTGCCAGCAGTATGCGGGTGACCGGGGAGCTGTTTTTT	CASSMRVTGELFF
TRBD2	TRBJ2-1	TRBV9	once	TGTGCCAGCAGCGTAGATCTAGCGGGAGGCTGTGAGCAGTTCTTC	CASSVDLAGGCEQFF
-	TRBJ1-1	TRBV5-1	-	TGCGCCAGCAGCTGGCAGACGGGGGGTGGCACTGAAGCTTTCTTT	CASSWQTGGGTEAFF
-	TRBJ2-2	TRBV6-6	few	TGTGCCAGCAGTTACGAGGTCACCGGGGAGCTGTTTTTT	CASSYEVTGELFF
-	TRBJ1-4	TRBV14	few	TGTGCCAGCAGCGATCACGACAGGATTGAAAAACTGTTTTTT	CASSDHDRIEKLFF
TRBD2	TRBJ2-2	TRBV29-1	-	TGCAGCGTTGAAGAGGGCGGGGGGGCCAGTCGCACCGGGGAGCTGTTTTTT	CSVEEGGGASRTGELFF
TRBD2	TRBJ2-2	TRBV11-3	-	TGTGCCAGCAGCAACCTACTAGCGAGAGCGAACACCGGGGAGCTGTTTTTT	CASSNLLARANTGELFF
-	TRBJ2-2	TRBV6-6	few	TGTGCCAGCAGAGTGGACAGACGGATCGGGGAGCTGTTTTTT	CASRVDRRIGELFF
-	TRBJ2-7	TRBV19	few	TGTGCCAGTAGCCGGCCGGGGTCTCCCGCCGAGCAGTACTTC	CASSRPGSPAEQYF
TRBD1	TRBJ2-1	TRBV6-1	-	TGTGCCAGCAGTGAGATAGGGGGCGAGCAGTTCTTC	CASSEIGGEQFF
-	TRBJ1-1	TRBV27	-	TGTGCCAGCAGTTTCCTCTTCAACACTGAAGCTTTCTTT	CASSFLFNTEAFF
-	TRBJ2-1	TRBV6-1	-	TGTGCCAGCACCAAAATAAGACAGACTCAGCAGTTCTTC	CASTKIRQTQQFF
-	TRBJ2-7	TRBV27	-	TGTGCCAGCAGTCAAACAGGTTCGAGGCGGGAGCAGTACTTC	CASSQTGSRREQYF
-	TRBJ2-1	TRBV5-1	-	TGCGCCAGCAGCCCGGCCCCGGGAGTCCCGAATGAGCAGTTCTTC	CASSPAPGVPNEQFF
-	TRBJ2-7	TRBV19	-	TGTGCCAGTAGTAGCGGATCCTACGAGCAGTACTTC	CASSSGSYEQYF
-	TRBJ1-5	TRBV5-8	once	TGTGCCAGCACGGAGAATCAGCCCCAGCATTTT	CASTENQPQHF
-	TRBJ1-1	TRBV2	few	TGTGCCAGAGCCCGTGCGACTGAAGCTTTCTTT	CARARATEAFF
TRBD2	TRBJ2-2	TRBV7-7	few	TGTGCTAGCAGCTGGACTAGCGGACGGGCCGGGGAGCTGTTTTTT	CASSWTSGRAGELFF
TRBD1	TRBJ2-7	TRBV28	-	TGTGCCAGCAGGGCAGGGGGACAGGGGACCTACGAGCAGTACTTC	CASRAGGQGTYEQYF
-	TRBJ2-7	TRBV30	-	TGTGCCTGGGGCCCAGGTTCTGAGCAGTACTTC	CAWGPGSEQYF